This entry lists 19 T cell receptor beta chains sequenced from one sample in a study of blood T cell repertoires in COVID-19. The table came from immunoSEQ multiplex PCR; TCRdb's copy has only in-frame clones and leaves some out. This repertoire shows over 200,000 clones, 75% to 90% found once; its top ten account for under 3.5%. What was sequenced was peripheral blood. The receptors here all came from a man younger than 45 with COVID-19, enrolled during active disease.

The rearrangement uses TRBV5-6 and TRBJ1-1, with TRBD1 matching over 9 bases. Germline CDR1 SGHDT, CDR2 YYEEEE. The V gene end was trimmed by 0 bases and the J gene end by 3 bases; junction bases not matched to a gene: 9. This CDR3 is built from 17 residues. The CDR3 DNA is TGTGCCAGCAGCTTGGGGGGACAGGGTTCGTATGACACTGAAGCTTTCTTT. Translating it yields CASSLGGQGSYDTEAFF.

The table lists this clone with a count of one. The V call is TRBV18, the J call TRBJ2-7; D is possibly TRBD1 (6 bases). V was shortened by 4 bases and J by 3 bases, with 19 bases between the two germline ends. Germline CDR1 is KGHSH and CDR2 is LQKENI. The CDR3 consists of 16 residues. CDR3 protein: CASSQTGRPYLYEQYF. DNA for the CDR3: TGTGCCAGCTCACAAACAGGGCGCCCATACCTCTACGAGCAGTACTTC.

V and J are TRBV7-3 and TRBJ1-2; 9 nucleotides line up with TRBD1. V trimming: 5 bases; J trimming: 8 bases; junction bases outside the gene matches: 12. CDR1 and CDR2 (germline): SGHTA, FQGTGA. CDR3 length: 15 amino acids. The CDR3 loop is CASSLQPGTGQGYTF. The CDR3 DNA reads as TGTGCCAGCAGCCTACAACCCGGGACAGGGCAGGGCTACACCTTC.

The chain recombines TRBV10-3 with TRBJ1-2; D is undetermined. The CDR3 is 14 amino acids. Germline lookup yields CDR1 ENHRY and CDR2 SYGVKD. With 2 bases removed from V and 1 base from J, the gap between germline ends came to 8 bases. The CDR3 coding sequence is TGTGCCATCAGTGAGCAGATTCTTAACTATGGCTACACCTTC. Protein product: CAISEQILNYGYTF.

This clone was seen just once. This chain uses TRBV7-9 with TRBJ1-2; 8 nucleotides align to TRBD1. V shed 3 bases and J 6 bases; nucleotides not matched to a gene: 3. Germline-derived CDR1 and CDR2 are SEHNR and FQNEAQ (reference sequence). CDR3 length: 13 residues. The CDR3 spells CASSFRGLDGYTF. CDR3 nucleotides: TGTGCCAGCAGCTTCAGGGGGCTAGATGGCTACACCTTC. Full variable domain (missing parts from reference TRBV7-9 and TRBJ1-2): DTGVSQNPRHKITKRGQNVTFRCDPISEHNRLYWYRQTLGQGPEFLTYFQNEAQLEKSRLLSDRFSAERPKGSFSTLEIQRTEQGDSAMYLCASSFRGLDGYTFGSGTRLTVV.

About this clone: The sample contains more than one DNA sequence encoding this CDR3. The chain is built from TRBV4-1 and TRBJ2-7; 9 nucleotides align to TRBD1. CDR1 is MGHRA, CDR2 YSYEKL, per germline. V shed 3 bases and J 2 bases; nucleotides not matched to a gene: 2. The CDR3 is 14 amino acids. This CDR3 reads CASSQGQGAYEQYF. CDR3 in DNA: TGCGCCAGCAGCCAGGGACAGGGCGCCTACGAGCAGTACTTC.

V gene TRBV6-5 combines with J gene TRBJ2-6, with a tentative D call TRBD2 (5 bases). The length of the CDR3 is 14 residues. Germline lookup yields CDR1 MNHEY and CDR2 SVGAGI. The V and J ends lost 10 bases and 2 bases respectively, with 12 bases between them. The CDR3 here is CATARGTGANVLTF. CDR3 nucleotide sequence: TGTGCCACCGCCCGAGGGACTGGGGCCAACGTCCTGACTTTC.

The chain employs TRBV19 and TRBJ1-1, with 9 bases aligning to TRBD1. Germline V gene data show CDR1 as LNHDA and CDR2 as SQIVND (reference sequence). V lost 4 bases to trimming and J lost 11 bases; unmatched junction nucleotides: 14. The length of the CDR3 is 15 residues. CDR3 nucleotides: TGTGCCAGTAGTACCCAGGGACAGGGTAAGAGAGGGGCTTTCTTT. Its protein product is CASSTQGQGKRGAFF.

The V and J genes are TRBV7-2 and TRBJ2-7, with 7 nucleotides matching TRBD2. Germline CDR1 is SGHTA and CDR2 is FQGNSA. This CDR3 is 13 amino acids long. V was pared by 3 bases and J by 2 bases, with 1 base of the junction left unmatched. The CDR3 loop reads CASSFAGAYEQYF. The CDR3 DNA follows: TGTGCCAGCAGCTTCGCGGGGGCCTACGAGCAGTACTTC.

V and J are TRBV11-1 and TRBJ1-1; possibly TRBD1 for D (5 bases). The CDR3 sequence is 13 residues long. Germline values: CDR1 SGHAT, CDR2 FQDESV (reference sequence). Trimming cost V 9 bases and J 1 base, with 12 bases left between them. CDR3 in amino acids: CASATAGNTEAFF. In nucleotides, the CDR3 is TGTGCCAGTGCGACAGCTGGGAACACTGAAGCTTTCTTT.

V is TRBV18 and J is TRBJ2-2; TRBD2 matches at 7 bases. Germline V CDR1 and CDR2: KGHSH, LQKENI. This CDR3 has 16 amino acids. Losses at the gene ends were 8 bases for V and 0 bases for J; bases not matched to a gene: 9. The CDR3 spells CASPDRAGPNTGELFF. For the CDR3, the DNA is TGTGCCAGCCCGGATCGAGCGGGGCCGAACACCGGGGAGCTGTTTTTT.

The rearrangement joins TRBV14 to TRBJ1-2; D is unresolved. The CDR3 length is 14 residues. Germline CDR1 is SGHDN and CDR2 is FVKESK. V dropped 3 bases and J dropped 8 bases, with 16 bases sitting between them. CDR3 nucleotide sequence: TGTGCCAGCAGCCAGGGGAGAATAGCTTGGGGCTACACCTTC. Protein: CASSQGRIAWGYTF.

V and J are TRBV6-2 or TRBV6-3 and TRBJ1-2; D possibly corresponds to TRBD1 (5 bases). Trimming took off 2 bases at V and 0 bases at J, with 7 bases between the two ends. The CDR3 is made up of 14 amino acids. Germline V gene lookup returns CDR1 MNHEY and CDR2 SVGEGT. The CDR3 region is CASSYGAANYGYTF. The CDR3 coding sequence is TGTGCCAGCAGTTACGGGGCAGCTAACTATGGCTACACCTTC.

The CDR3 nucleotides read TGTGCCAGCAGCTTGGGAGACAGGTTGTTTTACGAGCAGTACTTC. Its protein is CASSLGDRLFYEQYF. This chain uses TRBV5-8 with TRBJ2-7; TRBD1 is a possible D gene (6 bases). Germline CDR1 and CDR2: SGHTS and YDEGEE. V was clipped by 0 bases and J by 4 bases, with 14 bases between them. This CDR3 has 15 residues.

In this sample, this clone turned up once. This sample also contains other DNA sequences that code for the same CDR3. The CDR3 sequence is CASSVAGGGYTF. CDR3 DNA: TGTGCCAGCAGCGTAGCCGGGGGTGGCTACACCTTC. The chain employs TRBV9 and TRBJ1-2, with D maybe TRBD1 (5 bases). Trimming took 0 bases from V and 7 from J, leaving 7 bases between them. The CDR3 covers 12 residues. Germline CDR1 and CDR2: SGDLS and YYNGEE.

V usage is TRBV18 and J usage is TRBJ1-1; D may be TRBD1 (6 bases). Germline V gene sequence: CDR1 KGHSH, CDR2 LQKENI. V was shortened by 6 bases and J by 4 bases, with 18 bases between the two germline ends. The length of the CDR3 is 15 residues. This CDR3 reads CASSPDPTGVTEAFF. DNA of the CDR3: TGTGCCAGCTCGCCCGATCCGACAGGCGTCACTGAAGCTTTCTTT.

The genes are TRBV10-3 and TRBJ2-7; 11 nucleotides agree with TRBD1. CDR3 length: 14 residues. Trimming took 5 bases from V and 2 from J; bases not matched to a gene: 2. CDR1 and CDR2 from the germline V gene are ENHRY and SYGVKD. CDR3 sequence: CAISPGQGAYEQYF. CDR3 nucleotide sequence: TGTGCCATCAGTCCGGGACAGGGGGCCTACGAGCAGTACTTC.

The chain links TRBV7-8 to TRBJ2-7; 11 nucleotides align to TRBD2. The CDR3 is 14 amino acids. Germline CDR1 SGHVS, CDR2 FQNEAQ. J was trimmed by 5 bases and V by 4 bases; bases with no gene match: 4. This CDR3 reads CASSSSGRSDEQYF. The DNA of the CDR3 is TGTGCCAGCAGCTCTAGCGGGAGGAGCGACGAGCAGTACTTC.

The chain combines TRBV28 with TRBJ1-5, with D perhaps matching TRBD1 (5 bases). Germline V gives CDR1 MDHEN, CDR2 SYDVKM. The CDR3 has 17 amino acids. V lost 3 bases and J lost 7, with 22 bases in between. The CDR3 sequence: CASSFYTKQARGQPQHF. The CDR3 coding sequence is TGTGCCAGCAGTTTCTACACGAAACAGGCGCGGGGACAGCCCCAGCATTTT.